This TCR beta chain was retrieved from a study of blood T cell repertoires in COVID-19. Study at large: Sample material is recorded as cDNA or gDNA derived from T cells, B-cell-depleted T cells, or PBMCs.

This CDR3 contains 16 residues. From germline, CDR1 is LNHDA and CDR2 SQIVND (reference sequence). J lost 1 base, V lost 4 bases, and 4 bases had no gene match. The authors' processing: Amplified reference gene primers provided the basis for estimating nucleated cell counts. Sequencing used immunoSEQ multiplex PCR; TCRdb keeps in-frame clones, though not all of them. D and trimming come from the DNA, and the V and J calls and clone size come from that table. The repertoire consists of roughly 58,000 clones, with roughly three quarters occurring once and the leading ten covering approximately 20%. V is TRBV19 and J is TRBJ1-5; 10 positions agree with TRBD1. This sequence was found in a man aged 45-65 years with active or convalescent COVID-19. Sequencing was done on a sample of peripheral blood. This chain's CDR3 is CASSNRQGASNQPQHF. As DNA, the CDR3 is TGTGCCAGTAGTAATCGACAGGGGGCAAGCAATCAGCCCCAGCATTTT.